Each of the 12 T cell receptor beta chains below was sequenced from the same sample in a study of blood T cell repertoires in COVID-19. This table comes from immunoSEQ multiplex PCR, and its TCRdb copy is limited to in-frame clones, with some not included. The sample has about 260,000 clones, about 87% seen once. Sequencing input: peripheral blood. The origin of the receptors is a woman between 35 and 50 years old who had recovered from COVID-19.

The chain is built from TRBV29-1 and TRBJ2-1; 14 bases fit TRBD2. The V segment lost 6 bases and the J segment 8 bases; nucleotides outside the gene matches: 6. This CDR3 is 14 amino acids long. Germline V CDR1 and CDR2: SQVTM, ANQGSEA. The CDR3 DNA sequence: TGCAGCGTGTCGGGACTAGCGGGGGTCTATGAGCAGTTCTTC. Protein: CSVSGLAGVYEQFF.

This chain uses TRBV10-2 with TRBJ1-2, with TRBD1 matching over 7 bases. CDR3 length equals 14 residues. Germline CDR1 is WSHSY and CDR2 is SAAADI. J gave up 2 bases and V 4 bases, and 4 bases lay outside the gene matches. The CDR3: CASSGTTGNYGYTF. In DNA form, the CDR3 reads TGCGCCAGCAGTGGTACGACAGGGAACTATGGCTACACCTTC.

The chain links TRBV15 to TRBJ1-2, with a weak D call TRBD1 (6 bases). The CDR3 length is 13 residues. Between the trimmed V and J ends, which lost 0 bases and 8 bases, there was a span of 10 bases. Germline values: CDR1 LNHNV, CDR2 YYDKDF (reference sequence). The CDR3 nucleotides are TGTGCCACCAGCAGAGATCAAGGGGGAGGCTACACCTTC. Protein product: CATSRDQGGGYTF.

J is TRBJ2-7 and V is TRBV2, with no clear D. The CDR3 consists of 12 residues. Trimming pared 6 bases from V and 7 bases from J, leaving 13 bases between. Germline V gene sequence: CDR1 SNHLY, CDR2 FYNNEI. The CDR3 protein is CASRTDIEEQYF. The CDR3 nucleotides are TGTGCCAGCAGGACCGACATAGAAGAGCAGTACTTC.

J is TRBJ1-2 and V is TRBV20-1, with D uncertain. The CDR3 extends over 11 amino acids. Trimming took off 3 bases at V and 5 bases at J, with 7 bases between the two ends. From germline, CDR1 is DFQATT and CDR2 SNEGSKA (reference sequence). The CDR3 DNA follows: TGCAGTGCTAGTCCGGGTTATGGCTACACCTTC. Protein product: CSASPGYGYTF.

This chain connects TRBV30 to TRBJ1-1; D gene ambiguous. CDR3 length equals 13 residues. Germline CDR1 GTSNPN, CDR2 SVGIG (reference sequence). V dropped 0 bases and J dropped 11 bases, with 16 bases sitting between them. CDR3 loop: CAWSVSGPGWAFF. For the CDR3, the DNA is TGTGCCTGGAGTGTTTCCGGCCCAGGATGGGCTTTCTTT. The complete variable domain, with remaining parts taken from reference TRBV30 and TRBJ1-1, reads SQTIHQWPATLVQPVGSPLSLECTVEGTSNPNLYWYRQAAGRGLQLLFYSVGIGQISSEVPQNLSASRPQDRQFILSSKKLLLSDSGFYLCAWSVSGPGWAFFGQGTRLTVV.

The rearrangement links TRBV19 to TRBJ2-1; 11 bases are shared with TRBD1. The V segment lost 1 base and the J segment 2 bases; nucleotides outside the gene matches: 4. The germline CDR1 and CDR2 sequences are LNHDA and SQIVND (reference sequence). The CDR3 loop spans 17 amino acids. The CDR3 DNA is TGTGCCAGTAGTATAGGAGGGACAGGGGGACCCTACAATGAGCAGTTCTTC. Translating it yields CASSIGGTGGPYNEQFF.

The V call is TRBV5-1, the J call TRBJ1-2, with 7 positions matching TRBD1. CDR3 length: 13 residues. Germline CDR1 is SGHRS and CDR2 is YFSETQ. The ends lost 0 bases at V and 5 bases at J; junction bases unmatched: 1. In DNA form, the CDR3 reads TGCGCCAGCAGCTTGGCCAGGGGGTATGGCTACACCTTC. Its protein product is CASSLARGYGYTF.

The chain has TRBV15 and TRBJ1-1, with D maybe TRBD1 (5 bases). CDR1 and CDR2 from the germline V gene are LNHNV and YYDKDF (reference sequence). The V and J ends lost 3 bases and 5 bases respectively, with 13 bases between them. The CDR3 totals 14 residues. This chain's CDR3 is CATSRSIKGTEAFF. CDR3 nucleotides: TGTGCCACCAGCAGGTCAATAAAGGGGACTGAAGCTTTCTTT. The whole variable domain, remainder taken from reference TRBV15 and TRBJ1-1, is DAMVIQNPRYQVTQFGKPVTLSCSQTLNHNVMYWYQQKSSQAPKLLFHYYDKDFNNEADTPDNFQSRRPNTSFCFLDIRSPGLGDTAMYLCATSRSIKGTEAFFGQGTRLTVV.

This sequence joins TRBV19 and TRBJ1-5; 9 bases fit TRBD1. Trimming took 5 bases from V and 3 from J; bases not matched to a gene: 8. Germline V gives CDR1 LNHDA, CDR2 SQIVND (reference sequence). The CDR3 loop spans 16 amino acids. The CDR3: CASSSRTGVTNQPQHF. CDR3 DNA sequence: TGTGCCAGTAGTTCTCGGACAGGGGTGACCAATCAGCCCCAGCATTTT.

CDR3: CSAPVDYGYTF. DNA of the CDR3: TGCAGTGCCCCAGTGGACTATGGCTACACCTTC. The chain recombines TRBV20-1 with TRBJ1-2; D is unresolved. The V end was cut by 6 bases, the J end by 3 bases, with 8 bases between. There are 11 residues in the CDR3. Germline V gene data show CDR1 as DFQATT and CDR2 as SNEGSKA (reference sequence).

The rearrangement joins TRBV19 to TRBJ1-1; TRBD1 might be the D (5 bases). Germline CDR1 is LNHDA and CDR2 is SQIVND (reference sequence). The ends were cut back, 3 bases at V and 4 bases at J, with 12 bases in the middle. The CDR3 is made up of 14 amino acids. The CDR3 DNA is TGTGCCAGTAGTATGGACCGGAGGGGCACTGAAGCTTTCTTT. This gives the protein CASSMDRRGTEAFF.